The next 3 T cell receptor beta chains were all read from a single sample in a study of tumour-infiltrating T cells in Burkitt lymphoma. The method was immunoSEQ multiplex PCR; TCRdb's version includes in-frame clones alone and lacks a portion of them. The repertoire holds approximately 46,000 clones, more than 25% seen once, with around 3% in the top ten. Source material: tumor tissue. The receptors shown here come from a human donor with Burkitt lymphoma.

The chain employs TRBV7-8 and TRBJ2-7; 8 positions agree with TRBD1. V lost 4 bases, J lost 4 bases, and 12 bases stayed unmatched. The CDR3 consists of 16 residues. Looked up from germline, CDR1 is SGHVS and CDR2 is FQNEAQ. The CDR3 sequence: CASSSISGQGFYEQYF. Written as DNA, the CDR3 is TGTGCCAGCAGCTCGATCTCCGGACAGGGATTTTACGAGCAGTACTTC.

This clone was seen more than once but under ten times. V is TRBV5-4 and J is TRBJ2-2, with D perhaps TRBD1 (6 bases). The V gene's germline CDR1 is SGHNT and CDR2 YYREEE (reference sequence). V lost 1 base and J 4 bases, leaving 17 bases between the germline ends. The CDR3 is 17 amino acids. This CDR3 reads CASSLRQSTRGTGELFF. The CDR3 nucleotides are TGTGCCAGCAGCTTGAGACAGAGTACCAGGGGCACCGGGGAGCTGTTTTTT.

This clone was found once. The chain couples TRBV11-2 to TRBJ2-2, with D maybe TRBD2 (6 bases). CDR3 length equals 16 residues. The ends were cut back, 5 bases at V and 4 bases at J, with 17 bases in the middle. The germline gives CDR1 SGHAT, CDR2 FQNNGV. The CDR3 here is CASSLSGGAGTGELFF. As DNA, the CDR3 is TGTGCCAGCAGCCTAAGTGGCGGGGCGGGCACCGGGGAGCTGTTTTTT. Variable domain in full (rest from reference TRBV11-2 and TRBJ2-2): EAGVAQSPRYKIIEKRQSVAFWCNPISGHATLYWYQQILGQGPKLLIQFQNNGVVDDSQLPKDRFSAERLKGVDSTLKIQPAKLEDSAVYLCASSLSGGAGTGELFFGEGSRLTVL.